The next 32 T cell receptor beta chains were all read from a single sample in a study of beta chain features in type 1 diabetes. The study reverse transcribed the entire isolated RNA, so it sequenced expressed TCRB transcripts. Clones were read by immunoSEQ multiplex PCR, and TCRdb kept only the in-frame ones, dropping some. This table holds 900,000 or so clones, roughly 15% found once. Sequenced input: naive CD4+ T cells from blood. The receptors come from a woman aged 18-29 years in good health.

V gene TRBV6-5 combines with J gene TRBJ1-5; D uncertain. Germline loops: CDR1 MNHEY, CDR2 SVGAGI. V was pared by 6 bases and J by 0 bases, with 12 bases between. This CDR3 is built from 15 residues. For the CDR3, the DNA is TGTGCCAGCAGCCTCGGGTTATATAGCAATCAGCCCCAGCATTTT. Translated, it gives CASSLGLYSNQPQHF.

This clone was seen only a few times. The rearrangement links TRBV6-6 to TRBJ1-3; 7 bases fit TRBD1. Per the germline V gene, CDR1 is MNHNY and CDR2 is SVGAGI (reference sequence). The CDR3 is made up of 13 amino acids. The V and J ends lost 9 bases and 4 bases, in that order; junction bases with no gene match: 6. CDR3 DNA: TGTGCCAGTGGACAGGCAACGGGAAACACCATATATTTT. Its translation: CASGQATGNTIYF.

V usage is TRBV7-3 and J usage is TRBJ2-3; D not certain. Germline assignment: CDR1 SGHTA and CDR2 FQGTGA. V gave up 5 bases and J gave up 0 bases, with 3 bases separating them. The CDR3 has 12 residues. The CDR3 bases are TGTGCCAGCAGCGATAGCACAGATACGCAGTATTTT. It yields the protein CASSDSTDTQYF. The variable domain in full, with the rest retrieved from reference TRBV7-3 and TRBJ2-3, is GAGVSQTPSNKVTEKGKYVELRCDPISGHTALYWYRQSLGQGPEFLIYFQGTGAADDSGLPNDRFFAVRPEGSVSTLKIQRTERGDSAVYLCASSDSTDTQYFGPGTRLTVL.

The chain recombines TRBV5-1 with TRBJ2-1; a weak D match, TRBD1 (6 bases). Germline V lookup: CDR1 SGHRS, CDR2 YFSETQ. The CDR3 spans 15 residues. Trimming stripped 1 base from V and 3 bases from J, with 11 bases between. DNA of the CDR3: TGCGCCAGCAGCTTGACAGGGATCGGCTACAATGAGCAGTTCTTC. Encoded protein: CASSLTGIGYNEQFF. Complete variable domain (other parts from reference TRBV5-1 and TRBJ2-1): KAGVTQTPRYLIKTRGQQVTLSCSPISGHRSVSWYQQTPGQGLQFLFEYFSETQRNKGNFPGRFSGRQFSNSRSEMNVSTLELGDSALYLCASSLTGIGYNEQFFGPGTRLTVL.

A few counts support this clone. CDR3 amino acids: CASSIPGELGGYTF. The DNA of the CDR3 is TGTGCCAGTAGTATTCCAGGGGAACTCGGTGGCTACACCTTC. The chain couples TRBV19 to TRBJ1-2; possible D gene TRBD1, 6 bases. Germline V gives CDR1 LNHDA, CDR2 SQIVND (reference sequence). The V gene lost 3 bases and the J gene lost 7 bases, with 15 bases spanning the gap. This CDR3 contains 14 residues.

The chain links TRBV7-2 to TRBJ2-1; possible D gene TRBD2, 6 bases. The V end was cut by 4 bases, the J end by 6 bases, with 13 bases between. The CDR3 length is 14 residues. The V gene's germline CDR1 is SGHTA and CDR2 FQGNSA. The CDR3 region has the DNA TGTGCCAGCAGCTCTGCGGGGAAAGGCAATGAGCAGTTCTTC. This sequence encodes CASSSAGKGNEQFF.

This chain uses TRBV15 with TRBJ2-1, with 13 bases lining up with TRBD2. The germline CDR1 and CDR2 sequences are LNHNV and YYDKDF (reference sequence). V gave up 3 bases and J gave up 8 bases; unmatched junction bases: 7. CDR3 length equals 16 residues. For the CDR3, the DNA is TGTGCCACCAGCAGGACTAGCGGGAGGTTCCGGGATGAGCAGTTCTTC. Translation gives CATSRTSGRFRDEQFF.

The chain recombines TRBV9 with TRBJ2-7; D might be TRBD1 or TRBD2, each matching 5 bases. Germline CDR1 reads SGDLS; CDR2 reads YYNGEE. V lost 4 bases, J lost 0 bases, and 11 bases lay in between. This CDR3 contains 14 residues. CDR3 sequence reads: CASSRDDRSYEQYF. In nucleotides, the CDR3 is TGTGCCAGCAGCCGGGACGATCGCTCCTACGAGCAGTACTTC.

Comment on this clone: The same CDR3 also results from other DNA sequences found in this sample. This chain links TRBV18 with TRBJ1-1, with D maybe TRBD1 (5 bases). V lost 0 bases and J 1 base, leaving 9 bases between the germline ends. Germline CDR1 and CDR2: KGHSH and LQKENI. This CDR3 has 15 amino acids. This CDR3 is CASSPPGGENTEAFF. CDR3 nucleotide sequence: TGTGCCAGCTCACCACCTGGGGGAGAGAACACTGAAGCTTTCTTT.

CDR3 bases: TGTGCCATCAGTGATCGTTTGGGGTCGAACACCGGGGAGCTGTTTTTT. This codes for CAISDRLGSNTGELFF. V and J are TRBV10-3 and TRBJ2-2; D call uncertain. The CDR3 runs 16 residues. Trimming removed 3 bases at V and 0 bases at J, with 11 bases between. Germline loops: CDR1 ENHRY, CDR2 SYGVKD.

J is TRBJ2-1 and V is TRBV15; no reliable D call. V gave up 0 bases and J gave up 7 bases, with 13 bases separating them. The CDR3 has 15 residues. Per germline, CDR1 LNHNV and CDR2 YYDKDF (reference sequence). CDR3 DNA: TGTGCCACCAGCAGAGATCAGTTTGTTAGAAATGAGCAGTTCTTC. Encoded protein: CATSRDQFVRNEQFF.

Written as DNA, the CDR3 is TGTGCCACCAGTATCGGACTAGCGGGATACAATGAGCAGTTCTTC. This encodes CATSIGLAGYNEQFF. The chain recombines TRBV15 with TRBJ2-1; 12 nucleotides line up with TRBD2. CDR1 and CDR2 (germline): LNHNV, YYDKDF (reference sequence). The ends lost 6 bases at V and 4 bases at J; junction bases unmatched: 4. The CDR3 covers 15 residues. Supplemented by reference TRBV15 and TRBJ2-1, the full variable domain reads DAMVIQNPRYQVTQFGKPVTLSCSQTLNHNVMYWYQQKSSQAPKLLFHYYDKDFNNEADTPDNFQSRRPNTSFCFLDIRSPGLGDTAMYLCATSIGLAGYNEQFFGPGTRLTVL.

V is TRBV7-2 and J is TRBJ2-7; 7 nucleotides align to TRBD2. Germline V gene lookup returns CDR1 SGHTA and CDR2 FQGNSA. The CDR3 extends over 14 amino acids. V lost 0 bases and J lost 3; bases outside the gene matches: 2. CDR3 bases: TGTGCCAGCAGCTTAGCGAGGGAGGGCTACGAGCAGTACTTC. Amino acids: CASSLAREGYEQYF.

This chain joins TRBV5-1 and TRBJ2-6; no clear D gene. The CDR3 contains 17 residues. V was shortened by 1 base and J by 0 bases, with 11 bases between the two germline ends. The germline V gene has CDR1 SGHRS and CDR2 YFSETQ. Here the CDR3 reads CASSLNRQNSGANVLTF. CDR3 DNA: TGCGCCAGCAGCTTGAACCGACAAAACTCTGGGGCCAACGTCCTGACTTTC.

This chain connects TRBV7-9 to TRBJ2-7; 7 bases match TRBD2. CDR3 length: 13 amino acids. CDR1 and CDR2 (germline): SEHNR, FQNEAQ (reference sequence). The junction had 4 bases not matched to a gene; V was cut back by 5 bases and J by 3 bases. The CDR3 DNA follows: TGTGCCAGCAGCGCGCTAGCGGACTACGAGCAGTACTTC. As protein: CASSALADYEQYF. The whole variable domain, remainder taken from reference TRBV7-9 and TRBJ2-7, is DTGVSQNPRHKITKRGQNVTFRCDPISEHNRLYWYRQTLGQGPEFLTYFQNEAQLEKSRLLSDRFSAERPKGSFSTLEIQRTEQGDSAMYLCASSALADYEQYFGPGTRLTVT.

The V call is TRBV7-2, the J call TRBJ2-7; D gene unclear. The CDR3 totals 14 residues. Trimming took 3 bases from V and 5 from J, leaving 14 bases between them. Germline lookup yields CDR1 SGHTA and CDR2 FQGNSA. In DNA form, the CDR3 reads TGTGCCAGCAGCTTGCTCGACGGGTCCCACGAGCAGTACTTC. Its translation: CASSLLDGSHEQYF.

This clone turned up a few times. The chain joins TRBV19 to TRBJ2-3; possible D gene TRBD1, 5 bases. Deletions cut 6 bases from V and 4 bases from J, with 17 bases between. CDR1 is LNHDA and CDR2 is SQIVND in the germline V gene (reference sequence). This CDR3 contains 15 residues. The CDR3 sequence is CASRTRSQGADTQYF. Here the CDR3 DNA reads TGTGCCAGTAGGACCCGGAGTCAGGGTGCAGATACGCAGTATTTT. Together with reference TRBV19 and TRBJ2-3, the CDR3 gives the full variable domain: DGGITQSPKYLFRKEGQNVTLSCEQNLNHDAMYWYRQDPGQGLRLIYYSQIVNDFQKGDIAEGYSVSREKKESFPLTVTSAQKNPTAFYLCASRTRSQGADTQYFGPGTRLTVL.

The chain carries TRBV11-3 and TRBJ2-7; 10 bases agree with TRBD2. This CDR3 has 15 amino acids. Germline V gene data show CDR1 as SGHNT and CDR2 as YENEEA. V gave up 5 bases and J gave up 4 bases; unmatched junction bases: 8. The DNA for the CDR3 is TGTGCCAGCAGCCCCGGGGGAGCGGGAGGGTACGAGCAGTACTTC. This encodes CASSPGGAGGYEQYF.

This clone was seen a handful of times. This chain connects TRBV18 to TRBJ1-1; D is undetermined. Germline loops: CDR1 KGHSH, CDR2 LQKENI. The CDR3 sequence is 15 residues long. Trimming took 3 bases from V and 4 from J, leaving 15 bases between them. DNA for the CDR3: TGTGCCAGCTCACCCTCCTACCGAAGGGTCACTGAAGCTTTCTTT. It is translated as CASSPSYRRVTEAFF.

This sequence joins TRBV15 and TRBJ1-4; D is perhaps TRBD1 (5 bases). Germline values: CDR1 LNHNV, CDR2 YYDKDF (reference sequence). The CDR3 runs 14 residues. V gave up 6 bases and J gave up 4 bases, with 12 bases separating them. The CDR3 bases are TGTGCCACCAGGATGGACATCCATAATGAAAAACTGTTTTTT. This encodes CATRMDIHNEKLFF.

This chain links TRBV5-6 with TRBJ1-1; the D is unclear. Trimming pared 1 base from V and 6 bases from J, leaving 13 bases between. The CDR3 covers 14 residues. Germline V gives CDR1 SGHDT, CDR2 YYEEEE. CDR3 residues: CASSLRAGNPEAFF. The CDR3 DNA reads TGTGCCAGCAGCTTGAGGGCGGGAAATCCTGAAGCTTTCTTT.

The gene calls are TRBV4-3 and TRBJ2-5; unclear D gene. V lost 0 bases and J 5 bases, leaving 13 bases between the germline ends. This CDR3 comprises 15 residues. Germline V gene data show CDR1 as LGHNA and CDR2 as YSLEER. CDR3 residues: CASSQEGGRGETQYF. Here the CDR3 DNA reads TGCGCCAGCAGCCAAGAAGGCGGACGTGGGGAGACCCAGTACTTC.

This clone was counted only a few times. The CDR3 protein is CASSQTGAGQPQHF. CDR3 sequence (DNA): TGTGCCAGCAGTCAAACAGGGGCGGGACAGCCCCAGCATTTT. The V and J genes are TRBV27 and TRBJ1-5, with TRBD1 matching 7 bases. V trimming: 5 bases; J trimming: 7 bases; junction bases outside the gene matches: 8. Germline CDR1 is MNHEY and CDR2 is SMNVEV (reference sequence). The CDR3 length is 14 residues.

The chain has TRBV7-3 and TRBJ2-1; 8 bases fit TRBD2. V was clipped by 5 bases and J by 10 bases; unmatched bases: 7. The CDR3 spans 13 residues. The V gene's germline CDR1 is SGHTA and CDR2 FQGTGA. The chain's CDR3 is CASSRAGVEEQFF. For the CDR3, the DNA is TGTGCCAGCAGCCGAGCGGGAGTGGAAGAGCAGTTCTTC.

This clone was seen just once. The chain recombines TRBV6-1 with TRBJ2-1; D gene unclear. V lost 4 bases and J lost 0, with 10 bases in between. This CDR3 comprises 15 residues. Germline V gene sequence: CDR1 MNHNS, CDR2 SASEGT. Written as DNA, the CDR3 is TGTGCCAGCAGTGGCAGGTCCCTCTCCTACAATGAGCAGTTCTTC. Protein product: CASSGRSLSYNEQFF.

This clone has a handful of counts. This sequence joins TRBV6-6 and TRBJ1-1, with TRBD1 matching 8 bases. The germline CDR1 and CDR2 sequences are MNHNY and SVGAGI (reference sequence). The CDR3 covers 11 residues. Here the CDR3 reads CAVDRGTEAFF. The DNA of the CDR3 is TGTGCGGTTGACAGGGGCACTGAAGCTTTCTTT.

The chain has TRBV9 and TRBJ2-3, with D hard to call. V lost 0 bases and J lost 2, with 19 bases in between. The CDR3 has 18 residues. Germline V gives CDR1 SGDLS, CDR2 YYNGEE. The CDR3 sequence is CASSVGSRKIGFTDTQYF. The CDR3 DNA reads as TGTGCCAGCAGCGTAGGCAGCCGTAAGATTGGGTTCACAGATACGCAGTATTTT.

This clone was counted a few times. This chain joins TRBV15 and TRBJ2-5, with a tentative D call TRBD2 (5 bases). The CDR3 consists of 13 residues. V shed 7 bases and J shed 2 bases, with 11 bases lying between them. CDR1 LNHNV and CDR2 YYDKDF come from the germline V gene (reference sequence). CDR3 nucleotides: TGTGCCACCACGGCGGGCGCACAAGAGACCCAGTACTTC. This encodes CATTAGAQETQYF.

A few counts support this clone. V usage is TRBV2 and J usage is TRBJ2-7, with D unclear. This CDR3 comprises 13 residues. The germline gives CDR1 SNHLY, CDR2 FYNNEI. Deletions cut 5 bases from V and 7 bases from J, with 15 bases between. This chain's CDR3 is CASSPTRFGEQYF. The CDR3 nucleotides are TGTGCCAGCAGTCCAACACGTTTTGGGGAGCAGTACTTC. Supplemented by reference TRBV2 and TRBJ2-7, the full variable domain reads EPEVTQTPSHQVTQMGQEVILRCVPISNHLYFYWYRQILGQKVEFLVSFYNNEISEKSEIFDDQFSVERPDGSNFTLKIRSTKLEDSAMYFCASSPTRFGEQYFGPGTRLTVT.

DNA of the CDR3: TGTGCCACTCGACACAGAGACCAAGAGACCCAGTACTTC. This encodes CATRHRDQETQYF. The chain recombines TRBV5-8 with TRBJ2-5; no firm D call. CDR3 length equals 13 residues. Between the trimmed V and J ends, which lost 9 bases and 0 bases, there was a span of 12 bases. Germline-derived CDR1 and CDR2 are SGHTS and YDEGEE.

The chain combines TRBV4-3 with TRBJ1-2, with 10 nucleotides matching TRBD1. Germline lookup yields CDR1 LGHNA and CDR2 YSLEER. V shed 4 bases, J shed 1 base, and the junction held 9 bases outside the gene matches. The CDR3 extends over 17 amino acids. The CDR3 here is CASSPAFDRGLNYGYTF. In DNA form, the CDR3 reads TGCGCCAGCAGCCCCGCTTTCGACAGGGGGCTTAACTATGGCTACACCTTC.

There are a few counts of this clone. The chain combines TRBV11-2 with TRBJ2-5; TRBD1 matches at 8 bases. The germline CDR1 and CDR2 sequences are SGHAT and FQNNGV. The CDR3 has 17 amino acids. J gave up 1 base and V 3 bases, and 10 bases lay outside the gene matches. The CDR3 coding sequence is TGTGCCAGCAGCTTTCTTGCAGGGACAGGACTCCAAGAGACCCAGTACTTC. Its protein is CASSFLAGTGLQETQYF.